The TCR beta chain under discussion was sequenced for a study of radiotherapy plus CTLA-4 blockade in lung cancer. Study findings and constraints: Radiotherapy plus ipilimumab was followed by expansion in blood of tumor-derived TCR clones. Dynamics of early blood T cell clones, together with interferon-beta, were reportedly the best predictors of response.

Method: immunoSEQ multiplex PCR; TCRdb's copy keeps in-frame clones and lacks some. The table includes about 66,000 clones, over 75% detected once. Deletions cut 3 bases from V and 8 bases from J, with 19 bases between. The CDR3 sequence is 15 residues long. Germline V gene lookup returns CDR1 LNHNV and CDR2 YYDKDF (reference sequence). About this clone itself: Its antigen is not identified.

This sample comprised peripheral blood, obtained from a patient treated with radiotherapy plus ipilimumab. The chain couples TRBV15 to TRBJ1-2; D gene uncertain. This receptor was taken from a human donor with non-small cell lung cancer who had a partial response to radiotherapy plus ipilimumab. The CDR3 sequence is CATSRASRTGSGYTF. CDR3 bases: TGTGCCACCAGCAGGGCCTCGCGAACGGGAAGCGGCTACACCTTC.